This is a list of T cell receptor beta chains from one sample in a study of blood T cell repertoires in COVID-19. Sequenced by immunoSEQ multiplex PCR; TCRdb stores in-frame clones only, minus some. The sample has some 250,000 clones, 80% to 85% seen once. Specimen: peripheral blood. These receptors were obtained from a woman aged 18-30 years with acute or convalescent COVID-19. The CDR3 runs from the conserved cysteine through the conserved F or W. A D gene is named only where the DNA matches it firmly.

d_call j_call v_call cdr3_nt cdr3_aa
TRBD2 TRBJ2-3 TRBV7-9 TGTGCCAGCAGCTCCGTAGCGGGAGCGGGGTCAGATACGCAGTATTTT CASSSVAGAGSDTQYF
TRBD2 TRBJ2-7 TRBV30 TGTGCCTGGCGTCCTCCCGGGGGGGGCCCCGGGTCCTACGAGCAGTACTTC CAWRPPGGGPGSYEQYF
. TRBJ2-5 TRBV14 TGTGCCAGCAGCCGACCAAGAAGTCAGGGTCCGGCTGAGACCCAGTACTTC CASSRPRSQGPAETQYF
. TRBJ1-6 TRBV7-8 TGTGCCAGCAGCTACGAACAGAGCTCCTATAATTCACCCCTCCACTTT CASSYEQSSYNSPLHF
TRBD2 TRBJ2-7 TRBV20-1 TGCAGTGCTAGTCGGCGCGGGAGGAACATCGAGCAGTACTTC CSASRRGRNIEQYF
TRBD2 TRBJ2-1 TRBV19 TGTGCCAGTAGTATAAGTCGGACTAGCGGTGGCTCCTACAATGAGCAGTTCTTC CASSISRTSGGSYNEQFF
TRBD1 TRBJ2-5 TRBV5-1 TGCGCCAGCAGCATCGGACAGGGGTCGCAGCAAGAGACCCAGTACTTC CASSIGQGSQQETQYF
TRBD1 TRBJ1-2 TRBV9 TGTGCCAGCAGCTTCGGACAGGTTCACACCTTC CASSFGQVHTF
. TRBJ2-4 TRBV10-3 TGTGCCATCAGTGAGTACTCCGCGGGACAGAGAAGGGACAAAAACATTCAGTACTTC CAISEYSAGQRRDKNIQYF
. TRBJ1-2 TRBV20-1 TGCAGTGCTAGTGTCGACACCTTC CSASVDTF
. TRBJ1-4 TRBV5-5 TGTGCCAGCAGGAGGATAAAAGACGGAAAACTGTTTTTT CASRRIKDGKLFF
TRBD2 TRBJ2-2 TRBV7-2 TGTGCCAGCAGCCCCGGGACTAGCGTAAGCGGGGAGCTGTTTTTT CASSPGTSVSGELFF
. TRBJ2-3 TRBV30 TGTGCCTGGAGTGTATGGGGCTCAAGGGATACGCAGTATTTT CAWSVWGSRDTQYF
. TRBJ2-1 TRBV4-3 TGCGCCAGCAGCCAAGGAGAGACTCCATACAATGAGCAGTTCTTC CASSQGETPYNEQFF
. TRBJ2-5 TRBV29-1 TGCAGCGGGCGGACTGGAGAGACCCAGTACTTC CSGRTGETQYF